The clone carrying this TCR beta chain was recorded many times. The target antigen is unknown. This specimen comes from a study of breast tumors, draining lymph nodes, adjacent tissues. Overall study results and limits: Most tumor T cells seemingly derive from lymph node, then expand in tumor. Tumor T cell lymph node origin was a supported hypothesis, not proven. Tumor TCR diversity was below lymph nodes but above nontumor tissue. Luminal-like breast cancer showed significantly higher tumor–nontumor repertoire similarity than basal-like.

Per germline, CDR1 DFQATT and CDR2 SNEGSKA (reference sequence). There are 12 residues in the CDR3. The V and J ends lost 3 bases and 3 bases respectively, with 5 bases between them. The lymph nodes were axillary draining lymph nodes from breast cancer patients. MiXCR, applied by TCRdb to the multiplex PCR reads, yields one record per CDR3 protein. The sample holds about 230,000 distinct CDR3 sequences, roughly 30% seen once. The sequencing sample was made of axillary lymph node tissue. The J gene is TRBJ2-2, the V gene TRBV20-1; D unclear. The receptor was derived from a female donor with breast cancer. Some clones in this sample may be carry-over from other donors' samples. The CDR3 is CSASSDTGELFF. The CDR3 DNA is TGCAGTGCTAGCTCCGACACCGGGGAGCTGTTTTTT.